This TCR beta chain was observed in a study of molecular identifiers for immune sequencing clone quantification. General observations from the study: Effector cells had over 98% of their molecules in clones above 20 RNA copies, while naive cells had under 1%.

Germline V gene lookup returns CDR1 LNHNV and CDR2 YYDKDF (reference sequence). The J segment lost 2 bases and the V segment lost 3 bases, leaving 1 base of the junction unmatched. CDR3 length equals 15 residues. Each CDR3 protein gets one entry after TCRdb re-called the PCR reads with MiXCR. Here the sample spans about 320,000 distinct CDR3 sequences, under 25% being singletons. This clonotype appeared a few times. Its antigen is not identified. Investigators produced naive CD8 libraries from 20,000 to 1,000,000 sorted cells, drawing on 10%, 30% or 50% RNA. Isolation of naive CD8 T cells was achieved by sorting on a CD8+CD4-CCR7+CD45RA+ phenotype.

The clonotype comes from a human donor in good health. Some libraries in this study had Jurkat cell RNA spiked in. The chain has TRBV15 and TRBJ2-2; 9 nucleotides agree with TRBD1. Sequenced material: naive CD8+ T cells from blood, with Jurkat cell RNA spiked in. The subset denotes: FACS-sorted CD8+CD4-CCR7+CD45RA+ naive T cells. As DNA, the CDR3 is TGTGCCACCAGCAGGGACAGGGGAAACACCGGGGAGCTGTTTTTT. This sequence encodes CATSRDRGNTGELFF.